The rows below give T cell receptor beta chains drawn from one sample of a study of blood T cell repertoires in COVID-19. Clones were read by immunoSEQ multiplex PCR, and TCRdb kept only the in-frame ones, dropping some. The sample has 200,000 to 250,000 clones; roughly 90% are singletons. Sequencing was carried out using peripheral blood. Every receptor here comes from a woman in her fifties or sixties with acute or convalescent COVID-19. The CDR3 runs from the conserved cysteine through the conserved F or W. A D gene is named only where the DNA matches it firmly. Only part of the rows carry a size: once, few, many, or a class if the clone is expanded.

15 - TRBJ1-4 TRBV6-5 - CASSKDKSANEKLFF TGTGCCAGCAGTAAGGACAAATCGGCTAATGAAAAACTGTTTTTT
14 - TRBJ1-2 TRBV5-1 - CASSLSGAAYGYTF TGCGCCAGCAGCTTGTCAGGGGCCGCCTATGGCTACACCTTC
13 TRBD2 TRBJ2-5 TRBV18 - CASSRGDSETQYF TGTGCCAGCTCCCGGGGGGACTCGGAGACCCAGTACTTC
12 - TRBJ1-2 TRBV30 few CAWSVQRSGYTF TGTGCCTGGAGTGTACAAAGGAGTGGCTACACCTTC
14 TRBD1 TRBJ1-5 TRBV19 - CASRGQSNNQPQHF TGTGCCAGTAGGGGACAGTCTAACAATCAGCCCCAGCATTTT
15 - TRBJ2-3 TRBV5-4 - CASSLDSVSTDTQYF TGTGCCAGCAGCTTGGATTCGGTCAGCACAGATACGCAGTATTTT
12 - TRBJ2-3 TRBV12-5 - CASGRATDTQYF TGTGCTAGTGGCAGGGCCACAGATACGCAGTATTTT
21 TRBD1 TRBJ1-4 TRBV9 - CASSVVSLIGDRAGLNEKLFF TGTGCCAGCAGCGTAGTATCCCTCATCGGGGACAGGGCAGGGCTTAATGAAAAACTGTTTTTT
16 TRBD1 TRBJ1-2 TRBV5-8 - CASTPTRDRANYGYTF TGTGCCAGCACTCCAACCCGGGACAGAGCTAACTATGGCTACACCTTC
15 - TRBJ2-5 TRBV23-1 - CASSLITGTQETQYF TGCGCCAGCAGCCTCATAACAGGGACCCAAGAGACCCAGTACTTC
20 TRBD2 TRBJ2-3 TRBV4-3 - CASSQDGQTGTSGSTDTQYF TGCGCCAGCAGCCAAGATGGACAGACCGGGACTAGCGGTAGCACAGATACGCAGTATTTT
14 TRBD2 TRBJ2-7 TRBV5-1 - CASSLAASGGEQYF TGCGCCAGCAGCTTGGCAGCTAGCGGCGGCGAGCAGTACTTC
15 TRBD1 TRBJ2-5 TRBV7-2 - CASSFDRGRQETQYF TGTGCCAGCAGCTTCGACAGGGGCAGGCAAGAGACCCAGTACTTC
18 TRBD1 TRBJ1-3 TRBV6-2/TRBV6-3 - CASSYPLRGPNSGNTIYF TGTGCCAGCAGTTACCCCCTCAGGGGGCCCAACTCTGGAAACACCATATATTTT
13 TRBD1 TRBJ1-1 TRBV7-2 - CASSAGGRTEAFF TGTGCCAGCAGCGCAGGGGGCAGGACTGAAGCTTTCTTT
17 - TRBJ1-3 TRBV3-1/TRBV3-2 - CASSQDRRSRSGNTIYF TGTGCCAGCAGCCAAGATCGGCGGTCCCGCTCTGGAAACACCATATATTTT
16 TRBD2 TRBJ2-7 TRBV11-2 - CASSPIGLAGAYEQYF TGTGCCAGCAGCCCGATCGGACTAGCGGGGGCCTACGAGCAGTACTTC
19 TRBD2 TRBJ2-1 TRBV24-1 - CATSDHPGLAGARYNEQFF TGTGCCACCAGTGACCATCCGGGACTAGCGGGGGCCCGTTACAATGAGCAGTTCTTC
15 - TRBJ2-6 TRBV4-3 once CASSPRGSGANVLTF TGCGCCAGCAGCCCTAGAGGCTCTGGGGCCAACGTCCTGACTTTC
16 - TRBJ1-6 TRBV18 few CASSLTGGEGNSPLHF TGTGCCAGCTCGCTGACGGGGGGCGAAGGTAATTCACCCCTCCACTTT
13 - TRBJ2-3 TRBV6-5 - CASRTESTDTQYF TGTGCCAGCCGGACAGAGAGCACAGATACGCAGTATTTT
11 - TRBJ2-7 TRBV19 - CASSVGYEQYF TGTGCCAGTAGTGTCGGCTACGAGCAGTACTTC
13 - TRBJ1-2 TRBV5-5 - CASSSRTNYGYTF TGTGCCAGCAGCTCGAGAACGAACTATGGCTACACCTTC
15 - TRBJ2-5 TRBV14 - CASSPRRTLQETQYF TGTGCCAGCAGCCCCAGACGGACTCTTCAAGAGACCCAGTACTTC
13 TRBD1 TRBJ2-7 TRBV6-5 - CASGDRVSYEQYF TGTGCCAGCGGAGACAGGGTCAGCTACGAGCAGTACTTC
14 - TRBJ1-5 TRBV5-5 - CASSRPGGNQPQHF TGTGCCAGCAGCCGGCCGGGGGGCAATCAGCCCCAGCATTTT
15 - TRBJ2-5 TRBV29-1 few CSVRRTAGLQETQYF TGCAGCGTTCGACGGACGGCGGGGCTTCAAGAGACCCAGTACTTC
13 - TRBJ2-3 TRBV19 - CASSIRGTDTQYF TGTGCCAGTAGTATCCGGGGCACAGATACGCAGTATTTT
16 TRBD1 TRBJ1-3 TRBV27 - CASSWTGRSSGNTIYF TGTGCCAGCAGTTGGACAGGAAGGTCTTCTGGAAACACCATATATTTT
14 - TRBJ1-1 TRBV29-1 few CSVGAGDINTEAFF TGCAGCGTAGGAGCAGGGGATATTAACACTGAAGCTTTCTTT
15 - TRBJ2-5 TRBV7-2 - CASSPSRGNQETQYF TGTGCCAGCAGCCCCTCTCGGGGGAACCAAGAGACCCAGTACTTC
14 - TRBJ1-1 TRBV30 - CAWGTVTGRTEAFF TGTGCCTGGGGAACAGTCACAGGAAGGACTGAAGCTTTCTTT
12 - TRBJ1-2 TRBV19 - CASRERADGYTF TGTGCCAGTAGAGAGAGGGCCGATGGCTACACCTTC
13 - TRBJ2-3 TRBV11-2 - CASSKVGADTQYF TGTGCCAGCAGTAAAGTAGGGGCAGATACGCAGTATTTT
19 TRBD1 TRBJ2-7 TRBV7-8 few CASSLKGPTGEVSSYEQYF TGTGCCAGCAGCCTAAAGGGGCCGACAGGGGAAGTTAGCTCCTACGAGCAGTACTTC
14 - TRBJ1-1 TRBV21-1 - CASSKAGGDTEAFF TGTGCCAGCAGCAAAGCAGGCGGGGACACTGAAGCTTTCTTT
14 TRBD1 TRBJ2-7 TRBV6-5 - CASSGGLMTYEQYF TGTGCCAGTTCAGGGGGCCTGATGACCTACGAGCAGTACTTC
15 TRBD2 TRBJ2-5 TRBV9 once CASSVTTSLRETQYF TGTGCCAGCAGCGTTACGACTAGCTTAAGGGAGACCCAGTACTTC
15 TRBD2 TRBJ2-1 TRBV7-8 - CASKISSGSGDEQFF TGTGCCAGCAAAATTTCTAGCGGGAGTGGCGATGAGCAGTTCTTC
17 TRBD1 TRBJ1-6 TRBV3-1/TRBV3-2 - CASSRGQASSYNSPLHF TGTGCCAGCAGCCGCGGACAGGCCAGCTCCTATAATTCACCCCTCCACTTT
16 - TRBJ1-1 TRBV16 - CASSQLSGGMNTEAFF TGTGCCAGCAGCCAATTATCCGGGGGAATGAACACTGAAGCTTTCTTT
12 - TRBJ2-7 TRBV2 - CASSRGQSEQYF TGTGCCAGCAGTAGGGGACAAAGCGAGCAGTACTTC
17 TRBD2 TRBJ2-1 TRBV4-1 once CASSHQPSGGAFNEQFF TGCGCCAGCAGCCACCAACCCAGCGGGGGGGCCTTCAATGAGCAGTTCTTC
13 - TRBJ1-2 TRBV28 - CASRSTVIEGYTF TGTGCCAGCAGAAGTACCGTAATAGAGGGCTACACCTTC
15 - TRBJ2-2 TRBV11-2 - CASSLGGANTGELFF TGTGCCAGCAGCTTAGGCGGAGCGAACACCGGGGAGCTGTTTTTT
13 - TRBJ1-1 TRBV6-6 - CASSLQGWTEAFF TGTGCCAGCAGTTTACAGGGCTGGACTGAAGCTTTCTTT
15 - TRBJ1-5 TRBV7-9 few CASSPPGYSNQPQHF TGTGCCAGCAGCCCCCCCGGTTATAGCAATCAGCCCCAGCATTTT
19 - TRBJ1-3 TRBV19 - CASSMLPRDFLFSGNTIYF TGTGCCAGTAGTATGCTCCCCCGAGATTTTCTTTTCTCTGGAAACACCATATATTTT
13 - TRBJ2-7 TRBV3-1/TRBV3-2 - CASSRSGLYEQYF TGTGCCAGCAGCCGGAGCGGATTATACGAGCAGTACTTC
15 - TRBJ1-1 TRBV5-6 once CASSFLGRTNTEAFF TGTGCCAGCAGCTTTCTGGGGAGGACGAACACTGAAGCTTTCTTT
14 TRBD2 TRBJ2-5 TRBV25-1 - CASRTSGRAGTQYF TGTGCCAGCAGGACTAGCGGGAGGGCCGGGACCCAGTACTTC